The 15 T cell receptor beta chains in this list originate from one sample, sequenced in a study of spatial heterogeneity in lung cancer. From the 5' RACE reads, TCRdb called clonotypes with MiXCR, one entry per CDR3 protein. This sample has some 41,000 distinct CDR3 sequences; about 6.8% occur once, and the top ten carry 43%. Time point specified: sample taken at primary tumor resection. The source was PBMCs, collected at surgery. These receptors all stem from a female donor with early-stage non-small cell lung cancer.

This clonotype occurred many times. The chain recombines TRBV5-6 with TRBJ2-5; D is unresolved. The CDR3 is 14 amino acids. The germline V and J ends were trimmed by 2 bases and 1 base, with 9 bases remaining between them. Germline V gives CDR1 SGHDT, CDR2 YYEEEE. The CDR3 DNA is TGTGCCAGCAGCTTTCCCACCCCCCAAGAGACCCAGTACTTC. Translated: CASSFPTPQETQYF.

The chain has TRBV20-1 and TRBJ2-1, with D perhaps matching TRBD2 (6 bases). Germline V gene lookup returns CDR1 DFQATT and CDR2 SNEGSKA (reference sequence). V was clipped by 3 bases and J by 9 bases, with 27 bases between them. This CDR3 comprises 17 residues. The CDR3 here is CSASEQLGGDFSSEQFF. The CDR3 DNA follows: TGCAGTGCTAGCGAGCAATTGGGCGGGGATTTTTCGAGTGAGCAGTTCTTC.

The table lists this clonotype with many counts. DNA of the CDR3: TGTGCCAGCTCACCACCCCCGGGGGCGGGAGCTTTCTTT. Protein product: CASSPPPGAGAFF. V is TRBV18 and J is TRBJ1-1, with D perhaps matching TRBD1 (6 bases). This CDR3 is built from 13 residues. In germline, CDR1 is KGHSH, CDR2 LQKENI. The germline V and J ends were trimmed by 0 bases and 10 bases, with 12 bases remaining between them.

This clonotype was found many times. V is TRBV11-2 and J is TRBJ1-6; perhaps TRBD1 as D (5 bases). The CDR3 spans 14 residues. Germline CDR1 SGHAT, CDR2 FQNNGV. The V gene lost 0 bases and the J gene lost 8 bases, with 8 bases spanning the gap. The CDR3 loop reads CASSLDLGDSPLHF. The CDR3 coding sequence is TGTGCCAGCAGCTTAGACTTGGGGGATTCACCCCTCCACTTT.

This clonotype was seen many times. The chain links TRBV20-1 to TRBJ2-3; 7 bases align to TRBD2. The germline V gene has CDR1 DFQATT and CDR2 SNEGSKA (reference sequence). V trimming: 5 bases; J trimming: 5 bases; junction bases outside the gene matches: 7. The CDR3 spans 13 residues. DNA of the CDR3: TGCAGTGCTCCCGGACTAGATGAAGATACGCAGTATTTT. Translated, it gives CSAPGLDEDTQYF.

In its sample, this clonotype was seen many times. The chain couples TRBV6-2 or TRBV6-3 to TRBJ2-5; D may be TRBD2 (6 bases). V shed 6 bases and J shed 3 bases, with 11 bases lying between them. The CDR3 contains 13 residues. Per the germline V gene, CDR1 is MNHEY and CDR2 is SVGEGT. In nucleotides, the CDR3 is TGTGCCAGCAGGGAGCCGGGAGAAGAGACCCAGTACTTC. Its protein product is CASREPGEETQYF.

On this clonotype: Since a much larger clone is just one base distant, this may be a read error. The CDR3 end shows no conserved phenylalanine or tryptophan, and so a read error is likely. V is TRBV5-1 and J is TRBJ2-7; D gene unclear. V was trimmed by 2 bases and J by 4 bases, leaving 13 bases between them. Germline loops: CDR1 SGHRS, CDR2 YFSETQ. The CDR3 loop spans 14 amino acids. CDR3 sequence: CASSLTPPEYEQYS. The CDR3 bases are TGCGCCAGCAGCTTAACTCCTCCGGAGTACGAGCAGTACTCC.

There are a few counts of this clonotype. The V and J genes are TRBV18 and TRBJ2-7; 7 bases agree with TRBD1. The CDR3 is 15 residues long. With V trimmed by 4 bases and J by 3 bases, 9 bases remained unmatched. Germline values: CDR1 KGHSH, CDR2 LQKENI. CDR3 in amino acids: CASSLDRVNHYEQYF. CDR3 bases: TGTGCCAGCTCACTAGACAGGGTCAACCACTACGAGCAGTACTTC.

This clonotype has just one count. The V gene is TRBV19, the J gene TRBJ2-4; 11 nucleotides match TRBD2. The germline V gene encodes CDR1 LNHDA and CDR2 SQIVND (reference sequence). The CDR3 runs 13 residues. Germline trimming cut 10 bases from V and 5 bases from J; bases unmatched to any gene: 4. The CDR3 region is CAISGGAENIQYF. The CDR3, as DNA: TGTGCCATTAGCGGGGGGGCCGAAAACATTCAGTACTTC.

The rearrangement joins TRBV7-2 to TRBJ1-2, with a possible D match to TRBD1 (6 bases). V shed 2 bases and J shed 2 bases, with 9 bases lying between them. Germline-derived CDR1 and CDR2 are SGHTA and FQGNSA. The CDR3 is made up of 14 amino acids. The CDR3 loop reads CASSLPGVNYGYTF. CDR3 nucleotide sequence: TGTGCCAGCAGCTTACCAGGGGTGAACTATGGCTACACCTTC.

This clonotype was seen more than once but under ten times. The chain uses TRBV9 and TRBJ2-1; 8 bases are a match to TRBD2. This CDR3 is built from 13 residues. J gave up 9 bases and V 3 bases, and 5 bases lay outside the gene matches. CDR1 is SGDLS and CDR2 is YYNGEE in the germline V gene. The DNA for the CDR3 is TGTGCCAGCAGCGGACGGGAGGGAGGTGAGCAGTTCTTC. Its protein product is CASSGREGGEQFF.

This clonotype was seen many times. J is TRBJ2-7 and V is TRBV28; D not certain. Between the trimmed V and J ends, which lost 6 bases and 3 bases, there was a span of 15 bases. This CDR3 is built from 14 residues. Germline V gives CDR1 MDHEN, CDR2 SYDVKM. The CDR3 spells CASRVPGLGYEQYF. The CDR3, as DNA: TGTGCCAGCAGAGTACCCGGGTTAGGCTACGAGCAGTACTTC.

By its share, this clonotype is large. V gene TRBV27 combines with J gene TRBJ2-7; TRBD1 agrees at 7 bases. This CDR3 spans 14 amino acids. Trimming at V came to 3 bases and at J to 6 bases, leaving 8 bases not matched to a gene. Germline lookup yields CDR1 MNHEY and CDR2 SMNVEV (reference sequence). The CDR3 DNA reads TGTGCCAGCAGTTTTAACCCGACAGGGACCGAGCAGTACTTC. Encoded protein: CASSFNPTGTEQYF.

In DNA form, the CDR3 reads TGTGCCAGCAGTTTGGGACAGATTCAAGAGACCCAGTACTTC. Protein: CASSLGQIQETQYF. The chain employs TRBV11-2 and TRBJ2-5, with 7 bases aligning to TRBD1. The CDR3 covers 14 residues. V was clipped by 6 bases and J by 2 bases; unmatched bases: 6. Germline V gene data show CDR1 as SGHAT and CDR2 as FQNNGV.

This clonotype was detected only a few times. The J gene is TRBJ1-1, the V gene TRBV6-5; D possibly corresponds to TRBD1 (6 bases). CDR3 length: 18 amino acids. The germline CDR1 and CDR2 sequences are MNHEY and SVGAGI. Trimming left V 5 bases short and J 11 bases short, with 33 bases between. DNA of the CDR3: TGTGCCAGCAGTGACACAGTGCCTGGGGGCCGGTTGGTTACTAAGGCTTTCTTT. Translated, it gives CASSDTVPGGRLVTKAFF.